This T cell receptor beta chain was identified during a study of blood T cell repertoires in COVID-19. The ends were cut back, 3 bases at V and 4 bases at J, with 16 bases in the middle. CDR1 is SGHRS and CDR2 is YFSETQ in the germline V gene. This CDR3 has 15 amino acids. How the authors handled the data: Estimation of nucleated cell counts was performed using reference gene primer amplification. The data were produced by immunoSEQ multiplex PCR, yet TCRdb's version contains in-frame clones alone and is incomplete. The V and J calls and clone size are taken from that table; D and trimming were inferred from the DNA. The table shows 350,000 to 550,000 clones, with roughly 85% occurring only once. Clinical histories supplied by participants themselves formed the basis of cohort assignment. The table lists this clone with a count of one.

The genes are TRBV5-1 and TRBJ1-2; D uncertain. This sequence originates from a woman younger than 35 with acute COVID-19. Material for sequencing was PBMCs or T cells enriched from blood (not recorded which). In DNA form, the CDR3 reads TGCGCCAGCAGCTCCTCGGCCCAGACGGGCTATGGCTACACCTTC. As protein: CASSSSAQTGYGYTF. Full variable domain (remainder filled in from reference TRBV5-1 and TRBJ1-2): KAGVTQTPRYLIKTRGQQVTLSCSPISGHRSVSWYQQTPGQGLQFLFEYFSETQRNKGNFPGRFSGRQFSNSRSEMNVSTLELGDSALYLCASSSSAQTGYGYTFGSGTRLTVV.